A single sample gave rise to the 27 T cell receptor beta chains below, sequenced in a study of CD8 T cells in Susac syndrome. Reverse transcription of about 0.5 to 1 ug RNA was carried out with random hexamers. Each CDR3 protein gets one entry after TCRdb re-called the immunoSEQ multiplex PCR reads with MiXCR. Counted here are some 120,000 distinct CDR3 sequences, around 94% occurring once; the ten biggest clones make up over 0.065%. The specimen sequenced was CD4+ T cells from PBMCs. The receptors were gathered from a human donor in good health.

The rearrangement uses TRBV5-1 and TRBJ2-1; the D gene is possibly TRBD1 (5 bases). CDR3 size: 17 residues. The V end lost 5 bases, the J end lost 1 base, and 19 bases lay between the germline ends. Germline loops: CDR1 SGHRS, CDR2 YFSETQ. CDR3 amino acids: CASSSSGSTLSYNEQFF. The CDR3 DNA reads TGCGCCAGCAGTTCTTCAGGGTCCACCTTATCCTACAATGAGCAGTTCTTC.

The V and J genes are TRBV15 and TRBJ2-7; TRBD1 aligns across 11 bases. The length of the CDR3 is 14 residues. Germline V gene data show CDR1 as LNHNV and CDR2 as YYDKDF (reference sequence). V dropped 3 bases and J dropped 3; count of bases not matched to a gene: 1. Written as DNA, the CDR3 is TGTGCCACCAGCAGGGACAGGGGGCTCTACGAGCAGTACTTC. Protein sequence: CATSRDRGLYEQYF.

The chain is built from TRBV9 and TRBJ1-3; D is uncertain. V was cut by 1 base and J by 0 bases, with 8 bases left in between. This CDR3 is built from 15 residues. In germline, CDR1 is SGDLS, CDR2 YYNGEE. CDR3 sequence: CASSVQEYSGNTIYF. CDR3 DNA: TGTGCCAGCAGCGTACAGGAGTACTCTGGAAACACCATATATTTT.

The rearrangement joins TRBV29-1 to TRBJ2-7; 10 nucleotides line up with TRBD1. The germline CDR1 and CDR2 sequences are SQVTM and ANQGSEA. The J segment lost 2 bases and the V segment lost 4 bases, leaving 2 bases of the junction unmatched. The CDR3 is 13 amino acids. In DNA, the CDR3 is TGCAGCGTTGGGGACAGGGGCCCCTACGAGCAGTACTTC. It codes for CSVGDRGPYEQYF.

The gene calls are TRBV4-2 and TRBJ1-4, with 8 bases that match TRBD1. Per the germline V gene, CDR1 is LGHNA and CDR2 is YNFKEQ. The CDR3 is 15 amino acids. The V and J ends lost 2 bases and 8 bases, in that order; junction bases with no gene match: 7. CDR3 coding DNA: TGTGCCAGCAGCCAAACACAGGGGGAGACGGAAAAACTGTTTTTT. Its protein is CASSQTQGETEKLFF.

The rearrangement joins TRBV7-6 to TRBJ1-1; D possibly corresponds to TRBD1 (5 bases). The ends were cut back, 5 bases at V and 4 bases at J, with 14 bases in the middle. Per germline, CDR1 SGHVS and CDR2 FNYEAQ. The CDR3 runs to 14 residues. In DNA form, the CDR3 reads TGTGCCAGCAGCCCACAGGAGATAGTCACTGAAGCTTTCTTT. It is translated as CASSPQEIVTEAFF.

The CDR3 DNA reads TGTGCCAGCGGACAGGGGGTAGGTGGCTACACCTTC. The encoded protein is CASGQGVGGYTF. The rearrangement links TRBV19 to TRBJ1-2; the match to TRBD1 covers 10 bases. Germline V lookup: CDR1 LNHDA, CDR2 SQIVND (reference sequence). This CDR3 is built from 12 residues. Losses at the gene ends were 9 bases for V and 7 bases for J; bases not matched to a gene: 5. The full variable domain, with the rest looked up from reference TRBV19 and TRBJ1-2, is DGGITQSPKYLFRKEGQNVTLSCEQNLNHDAMYWYRQDPGQGLRLIYYSQIVNDFQKGDIAEGYSVSREKKESFPLTVTSAQKNPTAFYLCASGQGVGGYTFGSGTRLTVV.

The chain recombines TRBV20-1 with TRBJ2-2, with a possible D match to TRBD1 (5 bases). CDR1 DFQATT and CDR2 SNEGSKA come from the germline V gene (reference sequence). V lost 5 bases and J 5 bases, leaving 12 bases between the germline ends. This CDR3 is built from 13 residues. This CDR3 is CSAPHQGTGELFF. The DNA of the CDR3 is TGCAGTGCTCCGCATCAGGGAACCGGGGAGCTGTTTTTT.

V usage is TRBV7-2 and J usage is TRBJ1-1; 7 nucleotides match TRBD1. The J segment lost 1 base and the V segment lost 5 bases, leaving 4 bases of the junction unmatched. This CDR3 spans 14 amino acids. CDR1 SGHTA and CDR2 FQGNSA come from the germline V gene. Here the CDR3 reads CASSPGTENTEAFF. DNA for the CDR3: TGTGCCAGCAGCCCAGGGACAGAGAACACTGAAGCTTTCTTT.

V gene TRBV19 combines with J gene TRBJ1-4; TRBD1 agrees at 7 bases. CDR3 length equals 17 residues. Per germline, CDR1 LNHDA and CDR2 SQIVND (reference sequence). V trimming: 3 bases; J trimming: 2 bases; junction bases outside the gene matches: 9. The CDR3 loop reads CASSIGAGTVTNEKLFF. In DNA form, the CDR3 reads TGTGCCAGTAGTATCGGGGCGGGGACAGTTACTAATGAAAAACTGTTTTTT.

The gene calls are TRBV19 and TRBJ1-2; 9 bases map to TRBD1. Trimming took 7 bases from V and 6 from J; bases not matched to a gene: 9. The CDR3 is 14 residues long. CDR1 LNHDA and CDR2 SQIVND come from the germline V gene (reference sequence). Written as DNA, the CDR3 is TGTGCCAGTATTACACCGGGACAGGGAGATGGCTACACCTTC. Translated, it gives CASITPGQGDGYTF.

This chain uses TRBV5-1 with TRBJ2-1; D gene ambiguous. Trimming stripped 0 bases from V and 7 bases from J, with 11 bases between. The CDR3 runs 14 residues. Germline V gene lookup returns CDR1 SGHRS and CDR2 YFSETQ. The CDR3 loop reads CASSLAVGGNEQFF. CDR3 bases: TGCGCCAGCAGCTTGGCCGTTGGCGGAAATGAGCAGTTCTTC.

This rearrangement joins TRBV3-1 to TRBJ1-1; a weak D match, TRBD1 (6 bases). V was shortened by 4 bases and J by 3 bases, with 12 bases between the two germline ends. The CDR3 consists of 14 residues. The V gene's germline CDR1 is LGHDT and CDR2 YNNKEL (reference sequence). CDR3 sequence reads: CASSRRGGDTEAFF. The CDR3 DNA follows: TGTGCCAGCAGCCGAAGGGGGGGGGACACTGAAGCTTTCTTT.

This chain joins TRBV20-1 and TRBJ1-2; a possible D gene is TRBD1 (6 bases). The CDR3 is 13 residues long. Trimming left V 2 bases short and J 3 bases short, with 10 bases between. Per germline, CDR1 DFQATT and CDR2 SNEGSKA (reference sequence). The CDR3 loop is CSARQGSHYGYTF. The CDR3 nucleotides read TGCAGTGCTAGACAGGGGTCCCACTATGGCTACACCTTC.

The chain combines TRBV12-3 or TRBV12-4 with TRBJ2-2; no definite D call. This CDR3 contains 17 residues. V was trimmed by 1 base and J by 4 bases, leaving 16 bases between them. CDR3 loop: CASSLGVSTLSTGELFF. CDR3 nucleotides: TGTGCCAGCAGTTTAGGAGTATCGACCCTGAGCACCGGGGAGCTGTTTTTT.

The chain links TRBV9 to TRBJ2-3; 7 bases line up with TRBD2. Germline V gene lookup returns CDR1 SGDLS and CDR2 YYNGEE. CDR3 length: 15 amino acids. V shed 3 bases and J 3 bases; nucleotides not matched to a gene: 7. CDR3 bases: TGTGCCAGCAGCGCTGTTGGAGCGGGAACAGATACGCAGTATTTT. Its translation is CASSAVGAGTDTQYF. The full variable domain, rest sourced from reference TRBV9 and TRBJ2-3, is DSGVTQTPKHLITATGQRVTLRCSPRSGDLSVYWYQQSLDQGLQFLIQYYNGEERAKGNILERFSAQQFPDLHSELNLSSLELGDSALYFCASSAVGAGTDTQYFGPGTRLTVL.

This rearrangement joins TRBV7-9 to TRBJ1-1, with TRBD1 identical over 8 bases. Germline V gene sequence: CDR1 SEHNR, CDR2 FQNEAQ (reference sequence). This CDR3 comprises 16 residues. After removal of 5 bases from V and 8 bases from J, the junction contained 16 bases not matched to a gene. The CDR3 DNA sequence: TGTGCCAGCAGCGCTCAATTTCCAAACAGGGGGAGGGAAGCTTTCTTT. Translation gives CASSAQFPNRGREAFF.

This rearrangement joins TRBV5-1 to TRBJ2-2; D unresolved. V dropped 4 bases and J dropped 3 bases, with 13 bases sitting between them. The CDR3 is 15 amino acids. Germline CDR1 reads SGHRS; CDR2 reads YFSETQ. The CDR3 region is CASSPDGFYTGELFF. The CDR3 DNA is TGCGCCAGCAGCCCCGATGGGTTTTACACCGGGGAGCTGTTTTTT.

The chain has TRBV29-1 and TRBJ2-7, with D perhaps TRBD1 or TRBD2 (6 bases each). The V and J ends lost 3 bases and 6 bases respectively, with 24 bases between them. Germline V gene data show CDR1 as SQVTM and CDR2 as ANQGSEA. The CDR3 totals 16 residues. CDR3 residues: CSVDMGLNRVPGEQYF. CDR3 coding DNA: TGCAGCGTTGACATGGGACTTAACAGGGTACCCGGCGAGCAGTACTTC.

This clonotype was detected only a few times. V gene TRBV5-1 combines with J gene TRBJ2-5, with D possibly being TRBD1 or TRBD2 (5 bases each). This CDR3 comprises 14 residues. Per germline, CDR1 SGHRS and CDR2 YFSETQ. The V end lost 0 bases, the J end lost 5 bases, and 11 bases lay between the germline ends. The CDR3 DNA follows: TGCGCCAGCAGCTTGGGGGGACCGGGCGAGACCCAGTACTTC. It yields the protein CASSLGGPGETQYF. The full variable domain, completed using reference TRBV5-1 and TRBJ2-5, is KAGVTQTPRYLIKTRGQQVTLSCSPISGHRSVSWYQQTPGQGLQFLFEYFSETQRNKGNFPGRFSGRQFSNSRSEMNVSTLELGDSALYLCASSLGGPGETQYFGPGTRLLVL.

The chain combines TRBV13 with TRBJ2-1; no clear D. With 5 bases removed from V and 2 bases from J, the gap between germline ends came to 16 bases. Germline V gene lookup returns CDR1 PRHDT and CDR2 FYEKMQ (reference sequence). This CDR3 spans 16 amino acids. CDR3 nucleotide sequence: TGTGCCAGCAGCCCTCGGGCAGAGAGCCCCTACAATGAGCAGTTCTTC. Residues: CASSPRAESPYNEQFF.

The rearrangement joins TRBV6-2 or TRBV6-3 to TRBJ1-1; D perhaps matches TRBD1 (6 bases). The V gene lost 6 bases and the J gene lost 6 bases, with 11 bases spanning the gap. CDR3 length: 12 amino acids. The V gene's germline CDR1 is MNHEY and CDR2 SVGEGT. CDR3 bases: TGTGCCAGCAGCTTCAAGGGGGCTGAAGCTTTCTTT. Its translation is CASSFKGAEAFF.

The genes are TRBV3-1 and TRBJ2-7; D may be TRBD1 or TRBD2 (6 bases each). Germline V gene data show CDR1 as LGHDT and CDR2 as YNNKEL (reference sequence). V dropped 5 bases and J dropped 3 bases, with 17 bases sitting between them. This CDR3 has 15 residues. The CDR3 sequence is CASSATGGWNYEQYF. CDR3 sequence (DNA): TGTGCCAGCAGCGCTACCGGGGGCTGGAACTACGAGCAGTACTTC.

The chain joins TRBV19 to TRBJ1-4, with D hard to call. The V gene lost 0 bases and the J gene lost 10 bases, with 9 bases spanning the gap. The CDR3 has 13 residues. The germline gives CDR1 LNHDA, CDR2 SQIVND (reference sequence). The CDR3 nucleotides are TGTGCCAGTAGTATAGAGGGATTGGGAAAACTGTTTTTT. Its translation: CASSIEGLGKLFF.

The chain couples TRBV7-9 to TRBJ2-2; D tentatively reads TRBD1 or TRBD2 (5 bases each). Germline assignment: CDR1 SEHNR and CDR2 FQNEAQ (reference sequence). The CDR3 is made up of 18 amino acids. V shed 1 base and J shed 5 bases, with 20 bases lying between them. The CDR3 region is CASSLVRSGPITTGELFF. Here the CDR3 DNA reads TGTGCCAGCAGCTTAGTACGATCGGGACCGATAACTACCGGGGAGCTGTTTTTT.

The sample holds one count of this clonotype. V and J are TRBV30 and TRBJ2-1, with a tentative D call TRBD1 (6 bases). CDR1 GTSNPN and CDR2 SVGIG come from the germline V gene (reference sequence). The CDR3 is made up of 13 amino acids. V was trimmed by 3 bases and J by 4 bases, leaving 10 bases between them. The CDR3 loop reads CAWSVDSYNEQFF. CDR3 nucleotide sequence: TGTGCCTGGAGCGTGGACAGTTACAATGAGCAGTTCTTC.

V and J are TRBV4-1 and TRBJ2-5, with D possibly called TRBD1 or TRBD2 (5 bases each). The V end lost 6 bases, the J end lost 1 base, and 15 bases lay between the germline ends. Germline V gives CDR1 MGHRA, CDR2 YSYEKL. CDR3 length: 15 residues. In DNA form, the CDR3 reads TGCGCCAGCAGTGAGCCTGGGACGGCCCAAGAGACCCAGTACTTC. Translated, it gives CASSEPGTAQETQYF.